This T cell receptor (beta chain) was recorded in a study of blood T cell repertoires in COVID-19. This clone was seen once. The germline CDR1 and CDR2 sequences are LGHDT and YNNKEL (reference sequence). The V and J ends lost 3 bases and 2 bases respectively, with 20 bases between them. There are 17 residues in the CDR3. Sequencing used immunoSEQ multiplex PCR; TCRdb keeps in-frame clones, though not all of them. The table has more than 60,000 clones, approximately 78% seen once. The material sequenced was peripheral blood. This TCR was recovered from a man between 60 and 75 years old with acute or convalescent COVID-19. The chain uses TRBV3-1 (or the pseudogene TRBV3-2) and TRBJ2-7; D possibly corresponds to TRBD2 (6 bases). CDR3 bases: TGTGCCAGCAGCCAGTCCTCCCCGGGACTGGGTGCCTACGAGCAGTACTTC. It specifies CASSQSSPGLGAYEQYF.